Following are 31 T cell receptor beta chains from one sample sequenced in a study of blood T cell repertoires in COVID-19. The assay was immunoSEQ multiplex PCR, and TCRdb's table has in-frame clones only and misses some. This sample yields 140,000 to 150,000 clones, of which around 90% are seen a single time; 1.7% belongs to the top ten. Sequenced sample: peripheral blood. Receptors originate from a woman between 50 and 59 years old with acute or convalescent COVID-19.

This chain joins TRBV7-9 and TRBJ2-5; D is perhaps TRBD1 (6 bases). V was shortened by 0 bases and J by 5 bases, with 13 bases between the two germline ends. The CDR3 extends over 15 amino acids. CDR1 and CDR2 from the germline V gene are SEHNR and FQNEAQ (reference sequence). The CDR3 is CASSLALGGAETQYF. DNA of the CDR3: TGTGCCAGCAGCTTAGCGCTTGGGGGCGCGGAGACCCAGTACTTC.

The rearrangement joins TRBV5-1 to TRBJ2-7; 9 bases align to TRBD1. This CDR3 region has 17 residues. J gave up 4 bases and V 4 bases, and 15 bases lay outside the gene matches. From germline, CDR1 is SGHRS and CDR2 YFSETQ. CDR3 residues: CASSPLSGQGGFYEQYF. CDR3 coding DNA: TGCGCCAGCAGCCCGCTTTCGGGACAGGGTGGTTTTTACGAGCAGTACTTC.

The V call is TRBV5-4, the J call TRBJ1-1, with 10 bases identical to TRBD1. This CDR3 has 17 amino acids. V lost 4 bases, J lost 0 bases, and 9 bases stayed unmatched. CDR1 is SGHNT, CDR2 YYREEE, per germline (reference sequence). CDR3 sequence (DNA): TGTGCCAGCAGCGGCCCGGGACAGGGGACTTTGAACACTGAAGCTTTCTTT. Protein product: CASSGPGQGTLNTEAFF.

This clone was seen just once. The CDR3 DNA reads as TGTGCCATCAGTGACGGGAACACCGGGGAGCTGTTTTTT. It encodes CAISDGNTGELFF. This chain links TRBV10-3 with TRBJ2-2; no firm D call. Trimming left V 3 bases short and J 1 base short, with 3 bases between. Germline V CDR1 and CDR2: ENHRY, SYGVKD. The CDR3 has 13 amino acids.

This chain's CDR3 is CASSLGLAGHEQFF. In DNA form, the CDR3 reads TGTGCCAGCAGCTTGGGACTAGCGGGACATGAGCAGTTCTTC. The V call is TRBV11-2, the J call TRBJ2-1, with 13 positions matching TRBD2. Germline CDR1 SGHAT, CDR2 FQNNGV. The length of the CDR3 is 14 residues. Trimming at V came to 3 bases and at J to 8 bases, leaving 1 base not matched to a gene.

The V gene is TRBV4-2, the J gene TRBJ2-7; possible D gene TRBD2, 5 bases. Between the trimmed V and J ends, which lost 1 base and 7 bases, there was a span of 14 bases. This CDR3 is built from 14 residues. CDR1 and CDR2 from the germline V gene are LGHNA and YNFKEQ. CDR3 in DNA: TGTGCCAGCAGCCAAGGGACTCAATCGCGGGAGCAGTACTTC. Protein product: CASSQGTQSREQYF.

There are a few counts of this clone. The chain has TRBV3-1 (or the pseudogene TRBV3-2) and TRBJ1-1, with a weak D call TRBD1 (5 bases). The germline V and J ends were trimmed by 1 base and 5 bases, with 17 bases remaining between them. The CDR3 contains 16 residues. Germline values: CDR1 LGHDT, CDR2 YNNKEL (reference sequence). The CDR3 sequence is CASSQAAYIQGTEAFF. As DNA, the CDR3 is TGTGCCAGCAGCCAAGCTGCTTATATTCAGGGAACTGAAGCTTTCTTT.

The chain has TRBV2 and TRBJ1-2; D remains unclear. Germline values: CDR1 SNHLY, CDR2 FYNNEI. Trimming removed 4 bases at V and 4 bases at J, with 13 bases between. The CDR3 is made up of 14 amino acids. The CDR3: CASSGRSSIYGYTF. The CDR3 nucleotides are TGTGCCAGCAGTGGAAGGAGTTCTATCTATGGCTACACCTTC.

This chain links TRBV5-1 with TRBJ1-2, with D tentatively TRBD1 (5 bases). CDR1 and CDR2 (germline): SGHRS, YFSETQ. V lost 2 bases and J 6 bases, leaving 17 bases between the germline ends. The CDR3 runs to 15 residues. The CDR3 nucleotides are TGCGCCAGCAGCTTATATCTTGGGGCAAGGAATGGCTACACCTTC. Its protein product is CASSLYLGARNGYTF.

V usage is TRBV30 and J usage is TRBJ2-2; D possibly corresponds to TRBD1 (6 bases). The CDR3 contains 15 residues. V lost 2 bases and J 3 bases, leaving 13 bases between the germline ends. From germline, CDR1 is GTSNPN and CDR2 SVGIG (reference sequence). The CDR3 loop reads CAWSRDNGDTGELFF. In nucleotides, the CDR3 is TGTGCCTGGAGTCGGGACAATGGGGACACCGGGGAGCTGTTTTTT. Full variable domain (rest looked up from reference TRBV30 and TRBJ2-2): SQTIHQWPATLVQPVGSPLSLECTVEGTSNPNLYWYRQAAGRGLQLLFYSVGIGQISSEVPQNLSASRPQDRQFILSSKKLLLSDSGFYLCAWSRDNGDTGELFFGEGSRLTVL.

The V call is TRBV19, the J call TRBJ1-5; the D gene is possibly TRBD1 (6 bases). Germline assignment: CDR1 LNHDA and CDR2 SQIVND (reference sequence). The V end was cut by 6 bases, the J end by 6 bases, with 9 bases between. The CDR3 consists of 12 residues. CDR3 amino acids: CASRGGGQPQHF. CDR3 DNA: TGTGCCAGTAGAGGGGGGGGTCAGCCCCAGCATTTT.

This chain links TRBV9 with TRBJ1-3; D remains ambiguous. The CDR3 contains 16 residues. From germline, CDR1 is SGDLS and CDR2 YYNGEE. Trimming took off 0 bases at V and 1 base at J, with 11 bases between the two ends. The CDR3 sequence is CASSVASDYSGNTIYF. The CDR3 region has the DNA TGTGCCAGCAGCGTAGCTAGTGACTATTCTGGAAACACCATATATTTT.

This chain uses TRBV5-5 with TRBJ1-1; D is unclear. The ends were cut back, 1 base at V and 6 bases at J, with 4 bases in the middle. The CDR3 has 11 amino acids. Germline V gene sequence: CDR1 SGHKS, CDR2 YYEKEE (reference sequence). CDR3 coding DNA: TGTGCCAGCAGCTTGTTAGCTGAAGCTTTCTTT. Protein sequence: CASSLLAEAFF.

The table lists this clone with a few counts. The V call is TRBV27, the J call TRBJ2-7; TRBD1 matches at 9 bases. The CDR3 sequence is 14 residues long. After removal of 6 bases from V and 4 bases from J, the junction contained 7 bases not matched to a gene. Germline V gene lookup returns CDR1 MNHEY and CDR2 SMNVEV (reference sequence). Here the CDR3 reads CASSGQGISYEQYF. CDR3 nucleotide sequence: TGTGCCAGCAGCGGACAGGGGATATCGTACGAGCAGTACTTC.

The gene calls are TRBV6-5 and TRBJ1-1; no clear D. Germline V gene data show CDR1 as MNHEY and CDR2 as SVGAGI. The CDR3 totals 15 residues. Trimming pared 2 bases from V and 7 bases from J, leaving 17 bases between. The CDR3 region is CASSYSLRRGSEAFF. The CDR3 DNA reads TGTGCCAGCAGTTACAGTCTAAGGAGAGGAAGTGAAGCTTTCTTT.

CDR3 in DNA: TGTGCCAGCAGGCTACACAGTGATTACGAGCAGTACTTC. It translates to CASRLHSDYEQYF. The chain joins TRBV6-6 to TRBJ2-7, with D unresolved. Trimming removed 6 bases at V and 4 bases at J, with 13 bases between. This CDR3 is 13 amino acids long. Per germline, CDR1 MNHNY and CDR2 SVGAGI (reference sequence).

The table lists this clone with a count of one. The chain links TRBV28 to TRBJ1-1, with unresolved D. The CDR3 spans 9 residues. Germline values: CDR1 MDHEN, CDR2 SYDVKM. Between the trimmed V and J ends, which lost 5 bases and 10 bases, there was a span of 5 bases. The CDR3 loop reads CASSPGAFF. CDR3 sequence (DNA): TGTGCCAGCAGTCCGGGAGCTTTCTTT.

The rearrangement links TRBV30 to TRBJ2-5; tentative D call: TRBD2 (5 bases). CDR1 is GTSNPN, CDR2 SVGIG, per germline (reference sequence). The CDR3 loop spans 14 amino acids. Trimming pared 1 base from V and 5 bases from J, leaving 14 bases between. The CDR3 protein is CAWSGWPRGETQYF. The CDR3 nucleotides are TGTGCCTGGAGTGGATGGCCTAGAGGGGAGACCCAGTACTTC. The variable domain in full, completed from reference TRBV30 and TRBJ2-5, reads SQTIHQWPATLVQPVGSPLSLECTVEGTSNPNLYWYRQAAGRGLQLLFYSVGIGQISSEVPQNLSASRPQDRQFILSSKKLLLSDSGFYLCAWSGWPRGETQYFGPGTRLLVL.

V is TRBV27 and J is TRBJ2-5; 8 positions match TRBD2. This CDR3 is built from 15 residues. Germline CDR1 and CDR2: MNHEY and SMNVEV (reference sequence). V was pared by 2 bases and J by 2 bases, with 4 bases of the junction left unmatched. CDR3 in DNA: TGTGCCAGCAGTTTACTACGGGGGGGACAAGAGACCCAGTACTTC. It yields the protein CASSLLRGGQETQYF.

There are a few counts of this clone. V and J are TRBV6-5 and TRBJ1-5; D uncertain. The V and J ends lost 6 bases and 2 bases respectively, with 11 bases between them. CDR3 length equals 14 residues. Germline loops: CDR1 MNHEY, CDR2 SVGAGI. DNA for the CDR3: TGTGCCAGCAGCCTTGAGGAAGGCAATCAGCCCCAGCATTTT. Protein product: CASSLEEGNQPQHF.

The chain uses TRBV5-1 and TRBJ2-1, with 7 bases fitting TRBD2. The CDR3 sequence is 14 residues long. V trimming: 3 bases; J trimming: 3 bases; junction bases outside the gene matches: 3. Germline CDR1 SGHRS, CDR2 YFSETQ. CDR3 residues: CASSWGLSYNEQFF. CDR3 DNA: TGCGCCAGCAGCTGGGGACTAAGCTACAATGAGCAGTTCTTC. Drawing the rest from reference TRBV5-1 and TRBJ2-1, the complete variable domain is KAGVTQTPRYLIKTRGQQVTLSCSPISGHRSVSWYQQTPGQGLQFLFEYFSETQRNKGNFPGRFSGRQFSNSRSEMNVSTLELGDSALYLCASSWGLSYNEQFFGPGTRLTVL.

V is TRBV7-3 and J is TRBJ2-3; TRBD2 agrees at 7 bases. Germline loops: CDR1 SGHTA, CDR2 FQGTGA. After removal of 0 bases from V and 6 bases from J, the junction contained 6 bases not matched to a gene. This CDR3 region has 15 residues. The CDR3, as DNA: TGTGCCAGCAGCTTAACCGGACTAGTCCCCGATACGCAGTATTTT. This encodes CASSLTGLVPDTQYF.

The V call is TRBV9, the J call TRBJ1-1; 9 bases match TRBD1. CDR3 size: 15 residues. The V gene's germline CDR1 is SGDLS and CDR2 YYNGEE. J was trimmed by 6 bases and V by 4 bases; bases with no gene match: 10. The CDR3 region has the DNA TGTGCCAGCAGCTACTACAGGGGGCAAAGGGCTGAAGCTTTCTTT. Encoded protein: CASSYYRGQRAEAFF.

The rearrangement joins TRBV20-1 to TRBJ2-1, with D possibly being TRBD2 (5 bases). Germline-derived CDR1 and CDR2 are DFQATT and SNEGSKA (reference sequence). CDR3 length equals 11 residues. Trimming stripped 0 bases from V and 10 bases from J, with 7 bases between. The CDR3 DNA is TGCAGTGCTAGAGATACGGGGGAGCAGTTCTTC. It yields the protein CSARDTGEQFF.

The V call is TRBV6-6, the J call TRBJ1-6; possible D gene TRBD1, 5 bases. This CDR3 comprises 16 residues. Trimming stripped 7 bases from V and 7 bases from J, with 20 bases between. CDR1 and CDR2 from the germline V gene are MNHNY and SVGAGI (reference sequence). The CDR3 sequence is CASNPVSTAPNSPLHF. The CDR3 DNA reads as TGTGCCAGCAACCCCGTTTCGACAGCACCCAATTCACCCCTCCACTTT.

The V and J genes are TRBV29-1 and TRBJ1-2; D gene unclear. This CDR3 spans 13 amino acids. V was cut by 3 bases and J by 4 bases, with 12 bases left in between. Germline CDR1 SQVTM, CDR2 ANQGSEA. CDR3 sequence: CSVDPPEPYGYTF. The CDR3 DNA is TGCAGCGTTGATCCCCCTGAGCCCTATGGCTACACCTTC.

The CDR3 loop reads CASSQGVIQPQHF. CDR3 in DNA: TGTGCCAGTAGTCAGGGGGTGATTCAGCCCCAGCATTTT. V is TRBV19 and J is TRBJ1-5, with 7 bases identical to TRBD1. The V gene's germline CDR1 is LNHDA and CDR2 SQIVND (reference sequence). V lost 5 bases and J lost 6; bases outside the gene matches: 4. CDR3 size: 13 residues.

V and J are TRBV2 and TRBJ1-3; no definite D call. V was trimmed by 10 bases and J by 0 bases, leaving 13 bases between them. CDR1 and CDR2 from the germline V gene are SNHLY and FYNNEI. CDR3 size: 14 residues. CDR3 sequence (DNA): TGTGCCATTTGGGCCGAGAGCTCTGGAAACACCATATATTTT. It encodes CAIWAESSGNTIYF.

This clone has a single count. The chain uses TRBV20-1 and TRBJ2-7; no definite D call. The germline gives CDR1 DFQATT, CDR2 SNEGSKA (reference sequence). The CDR3 is 11 residues long. Trimming cost V 7 bases and J 4 bases, with 11 bases left between them. CDR3 sequence: CSDKKDYEQYF. In nucleotides, the CDR3 is TGCAGTGACAAGAAAGATTACGAGCAGTACTTC.

The rearrangement links TRBV12-3 or TRBV12-4 to TRBJ2-7, with a weak D call TRBD2 (6 bases). The CDR3 is 13 residues long. The V gene lost 3 bases and the J gene lost 3 bases, with 9 bases spanning the gap. The DNA for the CDR3 is TGTGCCAGCAGTTTGGGAGGTTTCTACGAGCAGTACTTC. This encodes CASSLGGFYEQYF.

As DNA, the CDR3 is TGTGCCAGCAGCTTGTTCCGGGGACAGGGGGTCGATCAGCCCCAGCATTTT. Its protein product is CASSLFRGQGVDQPQHF. This sequence joins TRBV5-4 and TRBJ1-5; 11 bases align to TRBD1. CDR3 length equals 17 residues. J lost 5 bases, V lost 1 base, and 8 bases had no gene match. The germline V gene encodes CDR1 SGHNT and CDR2 YYREEE (reference sequence).